Sequencing of this T cell receptor (beta chain) was carried out in a study of T cells in Graves' hyperthyroidism and ophthalmopathy. Under 12 ml fresh peripheral blood yielded the PBMCs. This clonotype came up a few times. The V gene lost 6 bases and the J gene lost 4 bases, with 25 bases spanning the gap. CDR1 and CDR2 from the germline V gene are LGHDT and YNNKEL (reference sequence). The CDR3 runs 17 residues. Amplification of TCR beta CDR3 regions used RNA as the template. An initial round of RT-PCR targeting the TCR CDR3 relied on the HTBI primer set. MiXCR, run by TCRdb on the multiplex PCR reads, gives a single entry per CDR3 protein. The sample includes fewer than 650,000 distinct CDR3 sequences, around 13% of them seen just once.

This receptor was obtained from a woman aged 25 to 39 with Graves' hyperthyroidism that later progressed to Graves' ophthalmopathy. The chain has TRBV3-1 and TRBJ2-7; D might be TRBD2 (5 bases). Sequencing was done on a sample of blood. This chain's CDR3 is CASSPLPRTGLDYEQYF. CDR3 sequence (DNA): TGTGCCAGCAGTCCTCTTCCTCGGACTGGACTCGATTACGAGCAGTACTTC.